The present T cell receptor (beta chain) was sequenced within a study of T cell changes during pregnancy in multiple sclerosis. Sequencing used immunoSEQ multiplex PCR; TCRdb keeps in-frame clones, though not all of them. The sample lists 100,000 or so clones; around 90% were seen once. Germline V gene lookup returns CDR1 SGDLS and CDR2 YYNGEE. This CDR3 spans 13 amino acids. J was trimmed by 7 bases and V by 4 bases; bases with no gene match: 3. A few counts support this clone. The receptor's source is a female donor with multiple sclerosis, enrolled in a pregnancy study. This rearrangement joins TRBV9 to TRBJ2-1; 9 bases map to TRBD1. The starting material was peripheral blood, obtained in the second trimester of pregnancy. Here the CDR3 reads CASSLGQGNEQFF. The CDR3 coding sequence is TGTGCCAGCAGCCTGGGACAGGGTAATGAGCAGTTCTTC.